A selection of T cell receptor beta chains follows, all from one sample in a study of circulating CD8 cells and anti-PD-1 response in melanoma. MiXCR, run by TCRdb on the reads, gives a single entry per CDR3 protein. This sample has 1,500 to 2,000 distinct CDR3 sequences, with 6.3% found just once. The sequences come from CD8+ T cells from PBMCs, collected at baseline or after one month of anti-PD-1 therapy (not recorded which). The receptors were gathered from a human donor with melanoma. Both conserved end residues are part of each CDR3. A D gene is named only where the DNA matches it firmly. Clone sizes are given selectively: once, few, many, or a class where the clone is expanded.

cdr3_aa: CSVAGNNEQFF
cdr3_nt: TGCAGCGTCGCAGGGAACAATGAGCAGTTCTTC
d_call: .
j_call: TRBJ2-1
clone_size: medium-sized
v_call: TRBV29-1

cdr3_aa: CASSAGHLSSYEQYF
cdr3_nt: TGTGCCAGCAGCGCCGGGCATTTGAGCTCCTACGAGCAGTACTTC
d_call: .
j_call: TRBJ2-7
clone_size: medium-sized
v_call: TRBV9

cdr3_aa: CSAVNSTDTQYF
cdr3_nt: TGCAGTGCGGTAAACAGCACAGATACGCAGTATTTT
d_call: .
j_call: TRBJ2-3
clone_size: few
v_call: TRBV20-1

cdr3_aa: CASSLAPLPYEQYF
cdr3_nt: TGTGCCAGCAGCTTAGCCCCCCTACCTTACGAGCAGTACTTC
d_call: .
j_call: TRBJ2-7
clone_size: medium-sized
v_call: TRBV7-2

cdr3_aa: CASSPGQGASGYTF
cdr3_nt: TGTGCCAGTAGTCCGGGACAGGGGGCGAGTGGCTACACCTTC
d_call: TRBD1
j_call: TRBJ1-2
clone_size: medium-sized
v_call: TRBV19

cdr3_aa: CSVSGQSYGELFF
cdr3_nt: TGCAGCGTGTCCGGACAGAGCTACGGGGAGCTGTTTTTT
d_call: .
j_call: TRBJ2-2
clone_size: large
v_call: TRBV29-1

cdr3_aa: CASSPPNGDEQFF
cdr3_nt: TGTGCCAGCAGTCCCCCGAATGGGGATGAGCAGTTCTTC
d_call: .
j_call: TRBJ2-1
clone_size: medium-sized
v_call: TRBV5-6

cdr3_aa: CASSPQGIAYEQYF
cdr3_nt: TGTGCCAGCAGTCCCCAGGGGATCGCCTACGAGCAGTACTTC
d_call: .
j_call: TRBJ2-7
clone_size: few
v_call: TRBV27

cdr3_aa: CASSFGLTNYGYTF
cdr3_nt: TGTGCCAGCAGTTTCGGACTGACTAACTATGGCTACACCTTC
d_call: .
j_call: TRBJ1-2
clone_size: medium-sized
v_call: TRBV27

cdr3_aa: CASSVSLAGFTDTQYF
cdr3_nt: TGTGCCAGCAGCGTTAGCCTAGCGGGGTTCACAGATACGCAGTATTTT
d_call: TRBD2
j_call: TRBJ2-3
clone_size: medium-sized
v_call: TRBV9

cdr3_aa: CASSALDTDTQYF
cdr3_nt: TGTGCCAGCAGTGCCCTGGACACAGATACGCAGTATTTT
d_call: .
j_call: TRBJ2-3
clone_size: medium-sized
v_call: TRBV25-1

cdr3_aa: CSARISGRTYEQYF
cdr3_nt: TGCAGTGCGCGGATTAGCGGGCGAACCTACGAGCAGTACTTC
d_call: TRBD2
j_call: TRBJ2-7
clone_size: medium-sized
v_call: TRBV20-1

cdr3_aa: CASSLRLEGSTGELFF
cdr3_nt: TGTGCCAGCAGCCTTCGCTTGGAGGGGTCCACCGGGGAGCTGTTTTTT
d_call: .
j_call: TRBJ2-2
clone_size: medium-sized
v_call: TRBV9

cdr3_aa: CASSITGTSVYNEQFF
cdr3_nt: TGTGCCAGTAGTATAACCGGGACTAGCGTTTACAATGAGCAGTTCTTC
d_call: TRBD2
j_call: TRBJ2-1
clone_size: few
v_call: TRBV19

cdr3_aa: CASRGEGLRGGYTF
cdr3_nt: TGTGCCAGCAGGGGCGAGGGGCTCCGGGGTGGCTACACCTTC
d_call: .
j_call: TRBJ1-2
clone_size: medium-sized
v_call: TRBV2

cdr3_aa: CASSWDTKYNEQFF
cdr3_nt: TGTGCCAGTAGCTGGGACACTAAGTACAATGAGCAGTTCTTC
d_call: .
j_call: TRBJ2-1
clone_size: medium-sized
v_call: TRBV19

cdr3_aa: CASSQDPGEQYF
cdr3_nt: TGCGCCAGCAGCCAAGATCCGGGAGAGCAGTACTTC
d_call: .
j_call: TRBJ2-7
clone_size: medium-sized
v_call: TRBV4-1

cdr3_aa: CASSDAGTAYTEAFF
cdr3_nt: TGTGCCAGCAGTGATGCCGGGACGGCCTACACTGAAGCTTTCTTT
d_call: .
j_call: TRBJ1-1
clone_size: large
v_call: TRBV28

cdr3_aa: CATHRGGGYTF
cdr3_nt: TGTGCCACCCATAGGGGGGGTGGCTACACCTTC
d_call: .
j_call: TRBJ1-2
clone_size: medium-sized
v_call: TRBV6-6

cdr3_aa: CASRLAGEFSYNEQFF
cdr3_nt: TGTGCCAGCAGGCTAGCGGGGGAGTTCTCCTACAATGAGCAGTTCTTC
d_call: TRBD2
j_call: TRBJ2-1
clone_size: medium-sized
v_call: TRBV6-6

cdr3_aa: CASSLQGAKGEQYF
cdr3_nt: TGTGCCAGCAGTCTTCAGGGGGCGAAGGGCGAGCAGTACTTC
d_call: TRBD1
j_call: TRBJ2-7
clone_size: medium-sized
v_call: TRBV27

cdr3_aa: CASSPWTGVDTQYF
cdr3_nt: TGTGCCAGCAGCCCCTGGACAGGGGTAGATACGCAGTATTTT
d_call: TRBD1
j_call: TRBJ2-3
clone_size: medium-sized
v_call: TRBV5-4

cdr3_aa: CASSDDIFGQPQETQYF
cdr3_nt: TGTGCCAGCAGCGACGATATTTTTGGACAGCCCCAAGAGACCCAGTACTTC
d_call: .
j_call: TRBJ2-5
clone_size: medium-sized
v_call: TRBV5-4

cdr3_aa: CASSQGSSGNTIYF
cdr3_nt: TGTGCCAGTTCTCAGGGGAGCTCTGGAAACACCATATATTTT
d_call: .
j_call: TRBJ1-3
clone_size: medium-sized
v_call: TRBV19

cdr3_aa: CASTLVLQAPQHF
cdr3_nt: TGTGCCAGCACCCTAGTCCTCCAAGCGCCCCAGCATTTT
d_call: .
j_call: TRBJ1-5
clone_size: medium-sized
v_call: TRBV28

cdr3_aa: CASSPQETNTGELFF
cdr3_nt: TGTGCCAGCTCACCCCAGGAAACGAACACCGGGGAGCTGTTTTTT
d_call: .
j_call: TRBJ2-2
clone_size: medium-sized
v_call: TRBV18

cdr3_aa: CATALGASYEQYF
cdr3_nt: TGTGCCACCGCCTTGGGGGCATCCTACGAGCAGTACTTC
d_call: .
j_call: TRBJ2-7
clone_size: medium-sized
v_call: TRBV28

cdr3_aa: CASSYGPSSNQPQHF
cdr3_nt: TGTGCCAGCAGTTACGGGCCTTCTAGCAATCAGCCCCAGCATTTT
d_call: .
j_call: TRBJ1-5
clone_size: medium-sized
v_call: TRBV27

cdr3_aa: CASSLYGTSGDTQYF
cdr3_nt: TGTGCCAGCAGTTTATATGGGACTAGCGGTGATACGCAGTATTTT
d_call: TRBD2
j_call: TRBJ2-3
clone_size: medium-sized
v_call: TRBV27

cdr3_aa: CASSKQPYGYTF
cdr3_nt: TGTGCCAGCAGTAAACAGCCCTATGGCTACACCTTC
d_call: .
j_call: TRBJ1-2
clone_size: medium-sized
v_call: TRBV28

cdr3_aa: CAWMSGTSTFGNEQFF
cdr3_nt: TGTGCCTGGATGTCAGGCACCAGTACATTCGGGAATGAGCAGTTCTTC
d_call: .
j_call: TRBJ2-1
clone_size: .
v_call: TRBV30

cdr3_aa: CASGPGFIAGLHYEQYF
cdr3_nt: TGTGCCAGCGGACCCGGTTTTATAGCGGGGTTACACTACGAGCAGTACTTC
d_call: TRBD2
j_call: TRBJ2-7
clone_size: medium-sized
v_call: TRBV5-4

cdr3_aa: CATSDTTGSYEQYF
cdr3_nt: TGTGCCACCAGTGATACGACAGGTTCCTACGAGCAGTACTTC
d_call: .
j_call: TRBJ2-7
clone_size: medium-sized
v_call: TRBV24-1

cdr3_aa: CASSLSGAAAAYNEQFF
cdr3_nt: TGTGCCAGCAGTTTATCTGGGGCGGCCGCCGCCTACAATGAGCAGTTCTTC
d_call: .
j_call: TRBJ2-1
clone_size: medium-sized
v_call: TRBV27

cdr3_aa: CASSLDSYEQYF
cdr3_nt: TGTGCCAGCAGTTTGGACAGCTACGAGCAGTACTTC
d_call: .
j_call: TRBJ2-7
clone_size: medium-sized
v_call: TRBV6-6

cdr3_aa: CASSMGGTYNEQFF
cdr3_nt: TGTGCCAGTAGTATGGGAGGGACCTACAATGAGCAGTTCTTC
d_call: TRBD2
j_call: TRBJ2-1
clone_size: medium-sized
v_call: TRBV19

cdr3_aa: CASSSGGNTEAFF
cdr3_nt: TGTGCCAGTAGTAGTGGGGGGAACACTGAAGCTTTCTTT
d_call: .
j_call: TRBJ1-1
clone_size: medium-sized
v_call: TRBV19

cdr3_aa: CASSSELRADTGELFF
cdr3_nt: TGTGCCAGCAGCTCAGAGCTCAGGGCGGACACCGGGGAGCTGTTTTTT
d_call: .
j_call: TRBJ2-2
clone_size: .
v_call: TRBV13

cdr3_aa: CASSEFSWNEAFF
cdr3_nt: TGTGCCAGCAGTGAATTCTCGTGGAATGAAGCTTTCTTT
d_call: .
j_call: TRBJ1-1
clone_size: medium-sized
v_call: TRBV25-1

cdr3_aa: CASSIGQTNQPQHF
cdr3_nt: TGTGCCAGTAGTATAGGGCAGACTAATCAGCCCCAGCATTTT
d_call: .
j_call: TRBJ1-5
clone_size: medium-sized
v_call: TRBV19

cdr3_aa: CASSQDPGYEQYF
cdr3_nt: TGTGCCAGCAGCCAAGATCCCGGTTACGAGCAGTACTTC
d_call: .
j_call: TRBJ2-7
clone_size: medium-sized
v_call: TRBV14

cdr3_aa: CASSTPGDEQFF
cdr3_nt: TGTGCCAGTAGTACGCCGGGGGATGAACAGTTCTTC
d_call: .
j_call: TRBJ2-1
clone_size: .
v_call: TRBV19

cdr3_aa: CAWRERVTQYF
cdr3_nt: TGTGCCTGGAGGGAAAGGGTGACCCAGTACTTC
d_call: .
j_call: TRBJ2-5
clone_size: .
v_call: TRBV30

cdr3_aa: CASGGLQETQYF
cdr3_nt: TGTGCCAGCGGGGGACTACAAGAGACCCAGTACTTC
d_call: TRBD2
j_call: TRBJ2-5
clone_size: medium-sized
v_call: TRBV9

cdr3_aa: CASSSPTSWNEQFF
cdr3_nt: TGTGCCAGCAGTTCACCCACCAGTTGGAATGAGCAGTTCTTC
d_call: .
j_call: TRBJ2-1
clone_size: few
v_call: TRBV12-3/TRBV12-4

cdr3_aa: CASSRRVETGNTIYF
cdr3_nt: TGTGCCAGCAGCCGCCGGGTGGAGACTGGAAACACCATATATTTT
d_call: .
j_call: TRBJ1-3
clone_size: medium-sized
v_call: TRBV28

cdr3_aa: CASSPYKNEQFF
cdr3_nt: TGTGCCAGCAGCCCATACAAAAATGAGCAGTTCTTC
d_call: .
j_call: TRBJ2-1
clone_size: few
v_call: TRBV28